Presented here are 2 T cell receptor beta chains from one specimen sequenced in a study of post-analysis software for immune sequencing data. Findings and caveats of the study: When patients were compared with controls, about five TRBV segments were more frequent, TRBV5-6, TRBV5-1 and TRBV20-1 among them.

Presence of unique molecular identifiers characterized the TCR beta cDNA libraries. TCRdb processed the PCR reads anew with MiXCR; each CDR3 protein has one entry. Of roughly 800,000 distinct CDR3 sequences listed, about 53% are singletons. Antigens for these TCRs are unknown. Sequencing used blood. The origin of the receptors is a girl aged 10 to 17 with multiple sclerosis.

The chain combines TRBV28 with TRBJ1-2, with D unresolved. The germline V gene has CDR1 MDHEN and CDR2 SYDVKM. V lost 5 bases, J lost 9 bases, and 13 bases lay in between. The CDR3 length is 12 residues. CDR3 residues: CASSLRDISYTF. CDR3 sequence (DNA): TGTGCCAGCAGTCTCCGAGACATCAGCTACACCTTC.

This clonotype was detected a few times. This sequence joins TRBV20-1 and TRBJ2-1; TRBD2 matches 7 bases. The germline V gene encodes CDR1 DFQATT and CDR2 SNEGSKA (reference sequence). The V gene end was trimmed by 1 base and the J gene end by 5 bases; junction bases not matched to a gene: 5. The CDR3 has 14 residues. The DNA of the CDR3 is TGCAGTGCTAGAGTCCCTAGCGGAGACAATGAGCAGTTCTTC. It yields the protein CSARVPSGDNEQFF.